This T cell receptor beta chain was sequenced in a study of PD-1 blockade in mismatch repair-deficient tumors. Study at large: All were previously treated, progressing patients with eleven to twelve mismatch repair-deficient cancer types.

Libraries were prepared by immunoSEQ multiplex PCR; TCRdb keeps only in-frame clonotypes and omits some of them. The sample records 120,000 or so clones, around 87% being singletons. Germline CDR1 is SGDLS and CDR2 is YYNGEE. CDR3 length equals 15 residues. V was pared by 3 bases and J by 0 bases, with 10 bases between. The clonotype was recovered from an adult with mismatch repair-deficient cancer. Source: peripheral blood, taken 44 weeks after starting pembrolizumab. The genes are TRBV9 and TRBJ1-3; the D is unclear. CDR3 sequence: CASSAGRSSGNTIYF. The CDR3 DNA reads TGTGCCAGCAGCGCCGGGAGGTCCTCTGGAAACACCATATATTTT.